This T cell receptor beta chain comes out of a study of T cell responses to AZD1222 COVID-19 vaccine. The repertoire was sequenced with immunoSEQ multiplex PCR; TCRdb's copy has only in-frame clones and lacks some. The table shows 75,000 to 100,000 clones, with about 85% occurring only once. This clone was counted a single time. This sequence was found in an adult in good health. The material sequenced was peripheral blood, taken on day 0 of AZD1222 vaccination.

The CDR3 DNA reads as TGTGCCAGCTCCCTAGGGTTAAACTCCTACGAGCAGTACTTC. Translation: CASSLGLNSYEQYF. The rearrangement links TRBV11-2 to TRBJ2-7; D is undetermined. This CDR3 region has 14 residues. Germline V CDR1 and CDR2: SGHAT, FQNNGV. Trimming shortened V by 8 bases and J by 0 bases, and 14 bases separated the two germline ends. The full variable domain, in which reference TRBV11-2 and TRBJ2-7 provide the parts outside the CDR3, is EAGVAQSPRYKIIEKRQSVAFWCNPISGHATLYWYQQILGQGPKLLIQFQNNGVVDDSQLPKDRFSAERLKGVDSTLKIQPAKLEDSAVYLCASSLGLNSYEQYFGPGTRLTVT.